The clone carrying this T cell receptor (beta chain) occurred a few times. Its matching antigen is unknown. Sample barcodes and UMIs were carried by the TCR alpha and TCR beta cDNA libraries that 5'RACE generated with constant-segment primers. TCRdb reprocessed the 5' RACE reads with MiXCR, giving one entry per CDR3 protein. Among more than 150,000 distinct CDR3 sequences listed, around a sixth were seen once. This sample was taken from a study of T-cell memory formation after mild COVID-19. Findings and limits, study-wide: Within pre-infection memory, some responding clones were found, suggesting cross-reactive memory joined. Of the contracting clones, CD4+ ones lay mainly in CM and EM, and CD8+ ones in EMRA.

This sequence was found in a young man who had mild COVID-19 (a few samples of this study predate the infection). Cell type and time point are not known. The sample comprised PBMCs or a T cell subset sorted from them (not recorded which).

CDR3 sequence reads: CATSESGDTQYF. For the CDR3, the DNA is TGTGCCACCAGTGAGAGCGGAGATACGCAGTATTTT. V usage is TRBV24-1 and J usage is TRBJ2-3; possibly TRBD2 for D (5 bases). V was shortened by 4 bases and J by 5 bases, with 6 bases between the two germline ends. CDR3 length equals 12 residues. Germline CDR1 is KGHDR and CDR2 is SFDVKD.